A single sample gave rise to the 32 T cell receptor beta chains below, sequenced in a study of blood T cell repertoires in COVID-19. Profiling relied on immunoSEQ multiplex PCR, and the TCRdb table lists in-frame clones only, not all of them. The sample consists of under 55,000 clones, around 82% of them appearing once. Sequenced material: peripheral blood. The receptors were gathered from an elderly woman with acute or convalescent COVID-19.

The genes are TRBV19 and TRBJ1-5; 7 bases align to TRBD1. Germline loops: CDR1 LNHDA, CDR2 SQIVND (reference sequence). J was trimmed by 4 bases and V by 5 bases; bases with no gene match: 8. The CDR3 length is 15 residues. The CDR3 reads CASSGGTARNQPQHF. CDR3 sequence (DNA): TGTGCCAGTAGTGGGGGGACAGCGCGAAATCAGCCCCAGCATTTT.

The sample holds a few counts of this clone. The rearrangement joins TRBV7-9 to TRBJ1-5; D is unclear. The CDR3 contains 14 residues. V lost 5 bases to trimming and J lost 6 bases, with 14 bases between them. Germline loops: CDR1 SEHNR, CDR2 FQNEAQ (reference sequence). The CDR3 is CASSIGLVFQPQHF. In DNA, the CDR3 is TGTGCCAGCAGCATCGGTTTGGTCTTTCAGCCCCAGCATTTT. Together with reference TRBV7-9 and TRBJ1-5, the CDR3 gives the full variable domain: DTGVSQNPRHKITKRGQNVTFRCDPISEHNRLYWYRQTLGQGPEFLTYFQNEAQLEKSRLLSDRFSAERPKGSFSTLEIQRTEQGDSAMYLCASSIGLVFQPQHFGDGTRLSIL.

The chain recombines TRBV21-1 with TRBJ2-3; the tabulated D call, TRBD2, remains unverified against the DNA. TRBV21-1 is a listed pseudogene. CDR3 length equals 15 residues. In DNA form, the CDR3 reads TGTGCCAGCAGCAAAGACTCCCCTAGCACAGATACGCAGTATTTT. Residues: CASSKDSPSTDTQYF.

The rearrangement uses TRBV30 and TRBJ1-1; D is possibly TRBD1 (5 bases). Per germline, CDR1 GTSNPN and CDR2 SVGIG (reference sequence). Trimming cost V 4 bases and J 3 bases, with 27 bases left between them. The CDR3 totals 18 residues. The CDR3 protein is CAWNEPGYEDTPDTEAFF. CDR3 DNA sequence: TGTGCCTGGAATGAGCCAGGGTACGAAGATACCCCTGACACTGAAGCTTTCTTT.

This clone was detected only a few times. This rearrangement joins TRBV28 to TRBJ1-6; D call uncertain. CDR1 and CDR2 (germline): MDHEN, SYDVKM. The CDR3 is 15 residues long. The ends were cut back, 7 bases at V and 7 bases at J, with 17 bases in the middle. In DNA form, the CDR3 reads TGTGCCAGCACCCTGTCAGTGCAGGCCAATTCACCCCTCCACTTT. It specifies CASTLSVQANSPLHF.

The chain combines TRBV19 with TRBJ2-7; 7 positions match TRBD1. The CDR3 runs to 14 residues. Unmatched junction bases numbered 9, after V lost 7 bases and J lost 3 bases. From germline, CDR1 is LNHDA and CDR2 SQIVND (reference sequence). The CDR3 nucleotides read TGTGCCAGTACTACCTCCGGGGACAGCTACGAGCAGTACTTC. It codes for CASTTSGDSYEQYF.

This clone has a single count. The chain recombines TRBV30 with TRBJ1-4; D call uncertain. This CDR3 has 16 residues. The V end lost 2 bases, the J end lost 8 bases, and 21 bases lay between the germline ends. The germline gives CDR1 GTSNPN, CDR2 SVGIG (reference sequence). Written as DNA, the CDR3 is TGTGCCTGGAGTCCTCCCCCGGGAGACCGCGACGAAAAACTGTTTTTT. It is translated as CAWSPPPGDRDEKLFF.

V gene TRBV2 combines with J gene TRBJ2-7; 16 positions match TRBD2. V lost 1 base, J lost 4 bases, and 7 bases stayed unmatched. Germline values: CDR1 SNHLY, CDR2 FYNNEI. CDR3 length: 18 residues. The CDR3 is CASSEVGLAGGSGYEQYF. Here the CDR3 DNA reads TGTGCCAGCAGTGAAGTGGGACTAGCGGGAGGGAGCGGATACGAGCAGTACTTC.

The J gene is TRBJ1-3, the V gene TRBV6-6; 9 bases line up with TRBD1. CDR1 MNHNY and CDR2 SVGAGI come from the germline V gene (reference sequence). The CDR3 is 16 residues long. The V segment lost 6 bases and the J segment 2 bases; nucleotides outside the gene matches: 8. In DNA, the CDR3 is TGTGCCAGCAGCTCACACCGGGACAGGGCTGGAAACACCATATATTTT. Translating it yields CASSSHRDRAGNTIYF.

This clone was detected only once. V usage is TRBV11-2 and J usage is TRBJ2-1, with TRBD2 identical over 10 bases. The CDR3 length is 16 residues. The V and J ends lost 8 bases and 6 bases, in that order; junction bases with no gene match: 13. The germline gives CDR1 SGHAT, CDR2 FQNNGV. This CDR3 reads CASGERSGRAGNEQFF. The CDR3 DNA reads TGTGCCAGCGGTGAACGGAGCGGGAGGGCTGGCAATGAGCAGTTCTTC. The whole variable domain, remainder taken from reference TRBV11-2 and TRBJ2-1, is EAGVAQSPRYKIIEKRQSVAFWCNPISGHATLYWYQQILGQGPKLLIQFQNNGVVDDSQLPKDRFSAERLKGVDSTLKIQPAKLEDSAVYLCASGERSGRAGNEQFFGPGTRLTVL.

This sequence joins TRBV24-1 and TRBJ2-1; 7 nucleotides line up with TRBD2. The CDR3 contains 12 residues. V shed 10 bases and J 9 bases; nucleotides not matched to a gene: 8. CDR1 and CDR2 from the germline V gene are KGHDR and SFDVKD. The CDR3 sequence is CATAGDNGEQFF. The CDR3 DNA reads as TGTGCCACGGCGGGAGATAATGGTGAGCAGTTCTTC.

The rearrangement joins TRBV11-2 to TRBJ2-7; a weak D match, TRBD2 (7 bases). CDR1 and CDR2 from the germline V gene are SGHAT and FQNNGV. V gave up 0 bases and J gave up 2 bases, with 11 bases separating them. The CDR3 has 15 residues. The CDR3 DNA reads TGTGCCAGCAGCTTAGAGGGGGGGGCTACCTACGAGCAGTACTTC. It translates to CASSLEGGATYEQYF.

The chain employs TRBV7-9 and TRBJ2-3, with D possibly TRBD1 on 6 matching bases. V lost 5 bases to trimming and J lost 4 bases, with 13 bases between them. The CDR3 is 14 amino acids. CDR1 is SEHNR, CDR2 FQNEAQ, per germline (reference sequence). The CDR3 DNA sequence: TGTGCCAGCAGCCTCACGACAGGTCCAGATACGCAGTATTTT. Encoded protein: CASSLTTGPDTQYF.

To note about this clone: The sample holds other DNA sequences that translate to the same CDR3. This chain links TRBV18 with TRBJ2-7; D possibly corresponds to TRBD2 (6 bases). The CDR3 is made up of 12 amino acids. The germline V gene encodes CDR1 KGHSH and CDR2 LQKENI. Trimming took off 2 bases at V and 4 bases at J, with 6 bases between the two ends. The CDR3 DNA reads TGTGCCAGCTCACCAGGGGGGTACGAGCAGTACTTC. It is translated as CASSPGGYEQYF.

This clone was seen a few times. This chain uses TRBV21-1 with TRBJ2-1; the listed D gene, TRBD2, was not tested against the DNA. TRBV21-1 is designated a pseudogene. The CDR3 covers 16 residues. CDR3 nucleotide sequence: TGTGCCAGCAGCAAAGTGGCTAGCGGGAGATATCCTGAGCAGTTCTTC. Residues: CASSKVASGRYPEQFF.

The rearrangement joins TRBV4-1 to TRBJ2-5; 8 nucleotides agree with TRBD2. This CDR3 is 16 amino acids long. The germline V gene has CDR1 MGHRA and CDR2 YSYEKL. Trimming at V came to 1 base and at J to 5 bases, leaving 9 bases not matched to a gene. The CDR3 is CASSQGPPRLAETQYF. The CDR3, as DNA: TGCGCCAGCAGCCAAGGCCCCCCGAGACTAGCGGAGACCCAGTACTTC.

Here the CDR3 DNA reads TGTGCCAGCAGGGACTCAGCGGGAAACACCATATATTTT. As protein: CASRDSAGNTIYF. The chain combines TRBV6-5 with TRBJ1-3; no clear D. Deletions cut 6 bases from V and 4 bases from J, with 10 bases between. Germline CDR1 reads MNHEY; CDR2 reads SVGAGI. The CDR3 extends over 13 amino acids.

The V gene is TRBV11-2, the J gene TRBJ2-1; D is ambiguous. Deletions cut 0 bases from V and 5 bases from J, with 8 bases between. This CDR3 is built from 14 residues. Germline-derived CDR1 and CDR2 are SGHAT and FQNNGV. The CDR3 loop is CASSLDLANNEQFF. The CDR3 DNA sequence: TGTGCCAGCAGCTTAGACTTGGCCAACAATGAGCAGTTCTTC. Using reference TRBV11-2 and TRBJ2-1 for the parts outside the CDR3, the full variable domain is EAGVAQSPRYKIIEKRQSVAFWCNPISGHATLYWYQQILGQGPKLLIQFQNNGVVDDSQLPKDRFSAERLKGVDSTLKIQPAKLEDSAVYLCASSLDLANNEQFFGPGTRLTVL.

V and J are TRBV5-1 and TRBJ1-2; the D is unclear. Deletions cut 0 bases from V and 5 bases from J, with 5 bases between. CDR1 and CDR2 (germline): SGHRS, YFSETQ. This CDR3 comprises 12 residues. CDR3 DNA sequence: TGCGCCAGCAGCTTGGGGGCTTATGGCTACACCTTC. Translated, it gives CASSLGAYGYTF.

V and J are TRBV10-3 and TRBJ1-2, with 9 nucleotides matching TRBD1. Trimming cost V 10 bases and J 3 bases; bases outside gene matches: 3. Germline V CDR1 and CDR2: ENHRY, SYGVKD. This CDR3 is built from 12 residues. The CDR3 protein is CARWDRDYGYTF. The DNA for the CDR3 is TGTGCCAGATGGGACAGGGACTATGGCTACACCTTC.

This CDR3 is CASSLWQNTEAFF. The CDR3 nucleotides are TGTGCCAGCAGTCTTTGGCAAAACACTGAAGCTTTCTTT. The chain combines TRBV2 with TRBJ1-1, with D unresolved. Trimming pared 5 bases from V and 2 bases from J, leaving 9 bases between. Germline CDR1 is SNHLY and CDR2 is FYNNEI. The CDR3 is made up of 13 amino acids.

The V gene is TRBV28, the J gene TRBJ1-5; D is unclear. This CDR3 comprises 12 residues. The germline V and J ends were trimmed by 4 bases and 8 bases, with 9 bases remaining between them. Germline V CDR1 and CDR2: MDHEN, SYDVKM. The CDR3 sequence: CASSSRMKPQHF. CDR3 bases: TGTGCCAGCAGTTCGCGAATGAAGCCCCAGCATTTT.

The chain couples TRBV12-3 or TRBV12-4 to TRBJ1-2; 8 bases are a match to TRBD1. V was pared by 5 bases and J by 7 bases, with 6 bases of the junction left unmatched. There are 13 residues in the CDR3. CDR3 in amino acids: CASSRGQGGGYTF. CDR3 coding DNA: TGTGCCAGCAGTAGAGGACAGGGTGGTGGCTACACCTTC.

In this sample, this clone turned up a few times. The chain recombines TRBV7-9 with TRBJ1-2; D gene uncertain. There are 11 residues in the CDR3. CDR1 and CDR2 (germline): SEHNR, FQNEAQ (reference sequence). Trimming cost V 6 bases and J 13 bases, with 15 bases left between them. The DNA of the CDR3 is TGTGCCAGCAGTCCTTCTCTCGCCGGCACCTTC. Amino acid sequence: CASSPSLAGTF.

The CDR3 region has the DNA TGTGCCAGCAGCCCACTCTACAGCGGGGGGTCAGAGACCCAGTACTTC. Its protein product is CASSPLYSGGSETQYF. The chain couples TRBV14 to TRBJ2-5, with 9 bases aligning to TRBD2. The germline gives CDR1 SGHDN, CDR2 FVKESK. The CDR3 spans 16 residues. V gave up 4 bases and J gave up 4 bases; unmatched junction bases: 10.

This rearrangement joins TRBV24-1 to TRBJ2-1; 9 nucleotides match TRBD2. Unmatched junction bases numbered 9, after V lost 3 bases and J lost 4 bases. Germline values: CDR1 KGHDR, CDR2 SFDVKD. The CDR3 has 17 amino acids. This CDR3 reads CATSDESGTSQYNEQFF. CDR3 in DNA: TGTGCCACCAGTGATGAATCCGGGACTAGCCAGTACAATGAGCAGTTCTTC.

The J gene is TRBJ2-5, the V gene TRBV7-2, with D possibly matching TRBD2 (7 bases). The V gene's germline CDR1 is SGHTA and CDR2 FQGNSA. The CDR3 totals 16 residues. V was shortened by 4 bases and J by 0 bases, with 15 bases between the two germline ends. The DNA of the CDR3 is TGTGCCAGCAGCTCCCGAGGGGGGGGGAACCAAGAGACCCAGTACTTC. Translating it yields CASSSRGGGNQETQYF.

The V and J genes are TRBV3-1 (or the pseudogene TRBV3-2) and TRBJ2-7; D remains unclear. In germline, CDR1 is LGHDT, CDR2 YNNKEL (reference sequence). V lost 5 bases to trimming and J lost 7 bases, with 18 bases between them. The CDR3 extends over 14 amino acids. The CDR3 DNA is TGTGCCAGCAGCTCAACCAGAACCTCGAGGGAGCAGTACTTC. It translates to CASSSTRTSREQYF.

The rearrangement links TRBV18 to TRBJ2-2, with D maybe TRBD2 (6 bases). Germline values: CDR1 KGHSH, CDR2 LQKENI. V dropped 5 bases and J dropped 6 bases, with 16 bases sitting between them. This CDR3 contains 15 residues. This chain's CDR3 is CASSARAGTSGELFF. DNA for the CDR3: TGTGCCAGCTCAGCTCGAGCGGGCACCTCCGGGGAGCTGTTTTTT.

The chain uses TRBV12-3 or TRBV12-4 and TRBJ2-7; 9 bases line up with TRBD1. The V and J ends lost 8 bases and 5 bases, in that order; junction bases with no gene match: 7. The CDR3 length is 13 residues. CDR3 DNA sequence: TGTGCCAGCGGGGACAGGGTATCCCACGAGCAGTACTTC. It translates to CASGDRVSHEQYF.

The chain uses TRBV18 and TRBJ2-6; D gene uncertain. V lost 5 bases and J lost 0, with 14 bases in between. The CDR3 extends over 17 amino acids. Germline loops: CDR1 KGHSH, CDR2 LQKENI. CDR3 sequence (DNA): TGTGCCAGCTCAGCCACCCCAGACTTCTCTGGGGCCAACGTCCTGACTTTC. The encoded protein is CASSATPDFSGANVLTF.

V is TRBV28 and J is TRBJ1-5; D is undetermined. Germline CDR1 MDHEN, CDR2 SYDVKM. V was pared by 2 bases and J by 0 bases, with 5 bases between. CDR3 length: 14 amino acids. CDR3 sequence (DNA): TGTGCCAGCAGTTTACGGAGTAGCAATCAGCCCCAGCATTTT. This translates into CASSLRSSNQPQHF. The variable domain in full, with the rest retrieved from reference TRBV28 and TRBJ1-5, is DVKVTQSSRYLVKRTGEKVFLECVQDMDHENMFWYRQDPGLGLRLIYFSYDVKMKEKGDIPEGYSVSREKKERFSLILESASTNQTSMYLCASSLRSSNQPQHFGDGTRLSIL.